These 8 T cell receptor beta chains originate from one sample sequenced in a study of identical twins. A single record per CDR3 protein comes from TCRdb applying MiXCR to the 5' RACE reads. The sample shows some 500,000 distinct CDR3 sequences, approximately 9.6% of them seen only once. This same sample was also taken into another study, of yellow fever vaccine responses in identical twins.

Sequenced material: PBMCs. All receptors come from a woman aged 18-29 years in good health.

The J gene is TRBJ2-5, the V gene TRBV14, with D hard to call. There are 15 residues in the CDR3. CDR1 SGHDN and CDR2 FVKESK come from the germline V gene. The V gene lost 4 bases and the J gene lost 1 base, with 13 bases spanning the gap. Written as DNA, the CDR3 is TGTGCCAGCAGCCCCATTTTCAACGCCCAAGAGACCCAGTACTTC. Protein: CASSPIFNAQETQYF.

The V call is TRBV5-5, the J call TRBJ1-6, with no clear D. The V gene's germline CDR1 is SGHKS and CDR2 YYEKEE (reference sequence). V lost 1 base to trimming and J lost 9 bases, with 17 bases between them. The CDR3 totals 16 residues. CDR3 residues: CASSLLGGSASSPLHF. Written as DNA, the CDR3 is TGTGCCAGCAGCTTGTTGGGCGGATCTGCGAGTTCACCCCTCCACTTT.

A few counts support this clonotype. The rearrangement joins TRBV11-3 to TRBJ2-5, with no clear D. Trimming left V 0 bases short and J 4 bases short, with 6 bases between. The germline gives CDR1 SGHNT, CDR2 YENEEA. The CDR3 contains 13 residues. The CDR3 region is CASSLDNRETQYF. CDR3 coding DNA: TGTGCCAGCAGCTTAGATAACCGAGAGACCCAGTACTTC.

The chain's CDR3 is CASSYKEAQYF. CDR3 coding DNA: TGTGCCAGCAGTTACAAGGAGGCCCAGTACTTC. The chain recombines TRBV6-2 or TRBV6-3 with TRBJ2-5, with D tentatively TRBD2 (5 bases). This CDR3 is built from 11 residues. In germline, CDR1 is MNHEY, CDR2 SVGEGT. Between the trimmed V and J ends, which lost 2 bases and 9 bases, there was a span of 7 bases.

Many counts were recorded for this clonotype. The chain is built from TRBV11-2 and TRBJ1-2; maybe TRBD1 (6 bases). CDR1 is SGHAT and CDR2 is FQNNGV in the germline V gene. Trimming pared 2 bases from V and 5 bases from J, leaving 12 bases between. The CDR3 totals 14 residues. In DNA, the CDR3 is TGTGCCAGCAGCTTATACGGGGGCACGTATGGCTACACCTTC. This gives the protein CASSLYGGTYGYTF.

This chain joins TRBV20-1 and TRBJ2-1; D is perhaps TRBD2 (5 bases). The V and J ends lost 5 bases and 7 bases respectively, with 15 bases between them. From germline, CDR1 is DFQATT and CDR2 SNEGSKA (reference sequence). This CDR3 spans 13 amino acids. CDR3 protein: CSAPPGIWNEQFF. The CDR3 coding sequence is TGCAGTGCTCCCCCGGGGATCTGGAATGAGCAGTTCTTC.

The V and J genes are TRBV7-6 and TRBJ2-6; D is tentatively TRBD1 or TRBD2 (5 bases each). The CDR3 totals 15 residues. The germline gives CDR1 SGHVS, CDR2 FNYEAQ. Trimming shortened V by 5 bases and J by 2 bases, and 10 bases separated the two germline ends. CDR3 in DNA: TGTGCCAGCAGCCAAAGGGACCCTGGGGCCAACGTCCTGACTTTC. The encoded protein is CASSQRDPGANVLTF.

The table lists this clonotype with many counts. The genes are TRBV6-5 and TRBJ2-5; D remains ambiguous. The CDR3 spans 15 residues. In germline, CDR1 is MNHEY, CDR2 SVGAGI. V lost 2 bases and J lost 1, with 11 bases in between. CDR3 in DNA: TGTGCCAGCAGTTACGAGGCCGTCTCCCAAGAGACCCAGTACTTC. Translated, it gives CASSYEAVSQETQYF.